This TCR beta chain was recorded in a study of blood T cell repertoires in COVID-19. Background on the study: Samples came from the United States, Italy and Spain, spanning acute and convalescent COVID-19. PBMCs, B-cell-depleted T cells, or T cells provided the cDNA or gDNA that made up the material.

Germline lookup yields CDR1 MDHEN and CDR2 SYDVKM. The CDR3 is 16 amino acids. Trimming took 6 bases from V and 4 from J; bases not matched to a gene: 12. In the original analysis: Reference gene primer amplification yielded estimated nucleated cell counts. Produced via immunoSEQ multiplex PCR; TCRdb's table is partial and in-frame only. That table is the source of V, J and clone size, and D and trimming were worked out from the DNA. The data contain around 300,000 clones, approximately 87% of them singletons. The sample consisted of peripheral blood. This TCR came from a woman aged 45 to 65 with active or convalescent COVID-19. The V and J genes are TRBV28 and TRBJ2-7; 10 bases line up with TRBD2. CDR3 loop: CASRPPPGLAEYEQYF. The CDR3 DNA reads TGTGCCAGCAGACCGCCTCCCGGACTAGCGGAATACGAGCAGTACTTC. Combining the CDR3 with reference TRBV28 and TRBJ2-7 gives the whole variable domain DVKVTQSSRYLVKRTGEKVFLECVQDMDHENMFWYRQDPGLGLRLIYFSYDVKMKEKGDIPEGYSVSREKKERFSLILESASTNQTSMYLCASRPPPGLAEYEQYFGPGTRLTVT.